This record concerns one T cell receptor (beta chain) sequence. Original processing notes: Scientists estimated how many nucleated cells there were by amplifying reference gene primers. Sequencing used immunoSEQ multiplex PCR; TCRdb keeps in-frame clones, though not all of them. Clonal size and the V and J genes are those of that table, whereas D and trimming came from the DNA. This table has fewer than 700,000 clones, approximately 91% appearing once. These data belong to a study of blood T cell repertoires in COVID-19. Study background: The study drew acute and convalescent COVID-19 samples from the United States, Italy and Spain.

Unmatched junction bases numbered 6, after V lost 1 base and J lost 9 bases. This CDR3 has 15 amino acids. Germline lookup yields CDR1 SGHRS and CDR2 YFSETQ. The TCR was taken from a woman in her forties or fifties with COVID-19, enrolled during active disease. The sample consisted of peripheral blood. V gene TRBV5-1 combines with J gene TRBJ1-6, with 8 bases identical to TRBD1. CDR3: CASSLPGQGSSPLHF. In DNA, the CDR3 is TGCGCCAGCAGCTTGCCTGGACAGGGTAGTTCACCCCTCCACTTT.